There are a few counts of the clone carrying this T cell receptor beta chain. Antigen specificity is unknown. The data derive from a study of response to subunit inactivated influenza vaccine. Study-wide findings and caveats: Authors proposed each seasonal influenza vaccination draws in few new T cells.

MiXCR was run by TCRdb on the RT-PCR reads, yielding one entry per CDR3 protein. The sample shows about 180,000 distinct CDR3 sequences, about 10% of them seen only once. The CDR3 is made up of 11 amino acids. Trimming removed 10 bases from V and 7 bases from J, with 11 bases in between. Germline CDR1 and CDR2: MNHEY and SVGAGI. The gene calls are TRBV6-5 and TRBJ2-1; no clear D. The TCR comes from a man aged 45-69 years who received an inactivated influenza vaccine. Sequencing was performed on CD8+ T cells sorted from PBMCs, taken around 25 months after vaccination. CDR3 in DNA: TGTGCCACAGAACGAGGAAATGAGCAGTTCTTC. It is translated as CATERGNEQFF.